The clone carrying this TCR beta chain showed up many times. The antigen is undetermined. This record belongs to a study of T cell repertoires in cytomegalovirus infection. For the study at large: An indication of both CMV infection and matching HLA type came from public TCR beta signatures. Broader study findings: HLA-C-restricted CMV clonotypes gave the most frequent clonotype in two of eight donors.

V lost 4 bases to trimming and J lost 4 bases, with 14 bases between them. This CDR3 contains 16 residues. Per the germline V gene, CDR1 is SGHTA and CDR2 is FQGNSA. TCRdb processed the reads anew with MiXCR; each CDR3 protein has one entry. The sample holds over 450,000 distinct CDR3 sequences, around 11% seen once. The rearrangement links TRBV7-2 to TRBJ2-6; TRBD1 might be the D (5 bases). Sequencing was carried out using PBMCs. This clonotype was obtained from a human donor in good health (CMV status not recorded). Some clones in this sample may be carry-over from other donors' samples. This chain's CDR3 is CASSSRRQTGANVLTF. CDR3 sequence (DNA): TGTGCCAGCAGCTCCCGACGACAGACCGGGGCCAACGTCCTGACTTTC.